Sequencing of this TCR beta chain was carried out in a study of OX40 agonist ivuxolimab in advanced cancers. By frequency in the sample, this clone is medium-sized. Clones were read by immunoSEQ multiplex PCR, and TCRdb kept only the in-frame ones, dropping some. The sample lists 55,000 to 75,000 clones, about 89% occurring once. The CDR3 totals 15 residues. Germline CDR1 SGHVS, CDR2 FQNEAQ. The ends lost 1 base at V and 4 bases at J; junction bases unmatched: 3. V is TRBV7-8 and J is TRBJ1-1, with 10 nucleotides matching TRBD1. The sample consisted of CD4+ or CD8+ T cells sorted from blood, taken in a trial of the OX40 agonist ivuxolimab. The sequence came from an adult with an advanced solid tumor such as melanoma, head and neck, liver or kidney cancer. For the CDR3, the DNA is TGTGCCAGCAGCTTAGGAAGGACAGGGGGCACTGAAGCTTTCTTT. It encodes CASSLGRTGGTEAFF.